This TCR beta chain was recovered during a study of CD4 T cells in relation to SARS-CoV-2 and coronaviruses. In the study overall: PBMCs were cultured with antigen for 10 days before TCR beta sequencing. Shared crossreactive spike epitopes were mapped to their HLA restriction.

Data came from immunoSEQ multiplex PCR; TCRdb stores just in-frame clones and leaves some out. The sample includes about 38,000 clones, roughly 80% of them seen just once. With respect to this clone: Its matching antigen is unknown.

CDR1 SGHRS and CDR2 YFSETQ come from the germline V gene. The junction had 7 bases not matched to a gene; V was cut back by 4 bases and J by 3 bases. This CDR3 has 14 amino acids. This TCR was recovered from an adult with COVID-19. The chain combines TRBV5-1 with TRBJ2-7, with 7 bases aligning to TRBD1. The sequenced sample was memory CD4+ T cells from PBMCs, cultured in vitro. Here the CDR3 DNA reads TGCGCCAGCAGCGCGTGGGACAGAAGCTACGAGCAGTACTTC. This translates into CASSAWDRSYEQYF.